The count of the clone carrying this T cell receptor (beta chain) is one. The data are from a study of blood T cell repertoires in COVID-19. Across the whole study: Donors in the United States, Italy and Spain gave samples during acute or convalescent COVID-19. The analysed material was cDNA or gDNA that came from T cells, B-cell-depleted T cells, or PBMCs.

Original data processing: Nucleated cell number was recorded as an estimate derived from reference gene primer amplification. Here immunoSEQ multiplex PCR was the method, and the copy in TCRdb shows in-frame clones only, minus some. V and J calls and clone size come straight from that table; D and trimming were deduced from the DNA. Of 65,000 to 85,000 clones listed, 88% are singletons. The CDR3 covers 18 residues. With V trimmed by 2 bases and J by 2 bases, 13 bases remained unmatched. Germline CDR1 is MGHRA and CDR2 is YSYEKL. The clonotype comes from a human donor in a cohort sampled during active COVID-19. Sequencing used peripheral blood. The rearrangement joins TRBV4-1 to TRBJ2-3; 7 bases fit TRBD2. The CDR3 coding sequence is TGCGCCAGCAGCCAACCCCCTACAGCTAGCGGCTACACAGATACGCAGTATTTT. This encodes CASSQPPTASGYTDTQYF.